Given below is one T cell receptor (beta chain) in context. V trimming: 5 bases; J trimming: 1 base; junction bases outside the gene matches: 3. The CDR3 is made up of 15 amino acids. Germline CDR1 reads SGHAT; CDR2 reads FQNNGV. The sample comes from a study of blood T cell repertoires in COVID-19. Study as a whole: COVID-19 samples from acute and convalescent phases originated in the United States, Italy and Spain. T cells, B-cell-depleted T cells, or PBMCs provided the cDNA or gDNA that served as material.

In the study's own analysis: Reference gene primer amplification gave nucleated cell count estimates. Some clones are missing from TCRdb's copy, which holds only in-frame ones; the method was immunoSEQ multiplex PCR. That table is the source of V, J and clone size, and D and trimming were worked out from the DNA. The top ten clones hold more than 7% of a sample with 60,000 to 70,000 clones, almost 85% of them seen once. The source is a man in his fifties with active COVID-19. The gene calls are TRBV11-2 and TRBJ2-1; 9 bases are a match to TRBD2. Input material: peripheral blood. CDR3 region: CASSTLAGSYNEQFF. The DNA of the CDR3 is TGTGCCAGCAGCACTCTAGCGGGGTCCTACAATGAGCAGTTCTTC. The full variable domain, completed using reference TRBV11-2 and TRBJ2-1, is EAGVAQSPRYKIIEKRQSVAFWCNPISGHATLYWYQQILGQGPKLLIQFQNNGVVDDSQLPKDRFSAERLKGVDSTLKIQPAKLEDSAVYLCASSTLAGSYNEQFFGPGTRLTVL.